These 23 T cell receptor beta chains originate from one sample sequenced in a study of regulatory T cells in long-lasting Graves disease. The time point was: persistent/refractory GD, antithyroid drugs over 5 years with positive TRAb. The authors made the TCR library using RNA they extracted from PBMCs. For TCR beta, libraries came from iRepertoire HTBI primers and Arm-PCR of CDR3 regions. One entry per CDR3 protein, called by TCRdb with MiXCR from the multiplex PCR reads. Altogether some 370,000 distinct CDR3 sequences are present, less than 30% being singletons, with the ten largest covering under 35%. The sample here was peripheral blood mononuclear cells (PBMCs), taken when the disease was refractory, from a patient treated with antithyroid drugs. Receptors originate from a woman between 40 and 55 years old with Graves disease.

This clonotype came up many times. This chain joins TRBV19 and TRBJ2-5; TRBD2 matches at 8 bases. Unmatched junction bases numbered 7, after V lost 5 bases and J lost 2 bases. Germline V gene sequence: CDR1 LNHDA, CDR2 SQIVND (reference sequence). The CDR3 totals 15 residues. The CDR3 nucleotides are TGTGCCAGTAGTCGGAGCGGGAGAGATCAAGAGACCCAGTACTTC. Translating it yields CASSRSGRDQETQYF.

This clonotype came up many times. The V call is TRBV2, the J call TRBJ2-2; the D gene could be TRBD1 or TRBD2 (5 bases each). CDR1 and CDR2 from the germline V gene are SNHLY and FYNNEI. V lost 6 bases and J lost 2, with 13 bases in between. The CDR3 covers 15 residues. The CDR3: CASSWDRTNTGELFF. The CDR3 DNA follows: TGTGCCAGCAGCTGGGACCGGACCAACACCGGGGAGCTGTTTTTT.

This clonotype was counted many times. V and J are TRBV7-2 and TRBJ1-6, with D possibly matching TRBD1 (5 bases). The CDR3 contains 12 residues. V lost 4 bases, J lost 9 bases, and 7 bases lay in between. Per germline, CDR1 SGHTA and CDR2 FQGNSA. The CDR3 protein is CASSSGFSPLHF. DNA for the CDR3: TGTGCCAGCAGCTCAGGGTTTTCACCCCTCCACTTT. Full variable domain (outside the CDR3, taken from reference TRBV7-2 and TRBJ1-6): GAGVSQSPSNKVTEKGKDVELRCDPISGHTALYWYRQSLGQGLEFLIYFQGNSAPDKSGLPSDRFSAERTGGSVSTLTIQRTQQEDSAVYLCASSSGFSPLHFGNGTRLTVT.

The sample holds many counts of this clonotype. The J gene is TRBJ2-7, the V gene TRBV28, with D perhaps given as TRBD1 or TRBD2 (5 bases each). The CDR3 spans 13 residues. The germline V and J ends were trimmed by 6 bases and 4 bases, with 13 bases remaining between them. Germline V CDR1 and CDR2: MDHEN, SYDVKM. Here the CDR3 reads CASSWGGGYEQYF. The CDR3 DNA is TGTGCCAGCAGCTGGGGCGGAGGATACGAGCAGTACTTC.

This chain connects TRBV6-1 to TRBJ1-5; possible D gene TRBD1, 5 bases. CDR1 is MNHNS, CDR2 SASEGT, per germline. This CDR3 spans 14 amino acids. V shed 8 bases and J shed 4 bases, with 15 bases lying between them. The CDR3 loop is CASLRRGGNQPQHF. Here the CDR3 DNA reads TGTGCCAGCCTGCGGAGGGGCGGTAATCAGCCCCAGCATTTT.

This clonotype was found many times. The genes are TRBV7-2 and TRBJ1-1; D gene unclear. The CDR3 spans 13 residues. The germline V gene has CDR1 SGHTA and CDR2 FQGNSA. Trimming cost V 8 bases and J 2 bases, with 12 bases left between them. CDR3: CASGLTRNTEAFF. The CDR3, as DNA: TGTGCCAGCGGCCTAACCCGTAACACTGAAGCTTTCTTT.

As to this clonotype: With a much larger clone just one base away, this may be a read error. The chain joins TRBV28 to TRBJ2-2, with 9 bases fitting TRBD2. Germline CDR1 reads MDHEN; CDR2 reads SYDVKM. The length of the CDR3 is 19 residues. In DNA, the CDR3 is TGTGCCAGCACCATGATTTTTACGGCGGGAGGGGTTGTAACCGGGGAGCTGTTGTTT. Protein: CASTMIFTAGGVVTGELLF.

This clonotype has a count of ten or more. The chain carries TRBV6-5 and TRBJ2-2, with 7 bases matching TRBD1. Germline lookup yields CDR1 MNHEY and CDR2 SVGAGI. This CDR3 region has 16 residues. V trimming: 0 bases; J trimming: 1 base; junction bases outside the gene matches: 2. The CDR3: CASSYSGQRNTGELFF. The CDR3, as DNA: TGTGCCAGCAGTTACTCGGGACAGAGGAACACCGGGGAGCTGTTTTTT.

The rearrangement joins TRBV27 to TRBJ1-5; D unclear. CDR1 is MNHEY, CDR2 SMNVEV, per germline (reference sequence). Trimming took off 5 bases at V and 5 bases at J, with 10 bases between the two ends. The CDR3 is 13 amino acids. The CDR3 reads CASSQRRDQPQHF. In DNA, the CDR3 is TGTGCCAGCAGTCAGAGGAGAGATCAGCCCCAGCATTTT.

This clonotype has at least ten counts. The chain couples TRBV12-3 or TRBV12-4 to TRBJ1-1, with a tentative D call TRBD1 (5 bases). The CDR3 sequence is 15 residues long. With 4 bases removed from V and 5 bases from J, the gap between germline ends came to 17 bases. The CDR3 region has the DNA TGTGCCAGCAGTTCTTTGGACCTAGGGGATACTGAAGCTTTCTTT. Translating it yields CASSSLDLGDTEAFF.

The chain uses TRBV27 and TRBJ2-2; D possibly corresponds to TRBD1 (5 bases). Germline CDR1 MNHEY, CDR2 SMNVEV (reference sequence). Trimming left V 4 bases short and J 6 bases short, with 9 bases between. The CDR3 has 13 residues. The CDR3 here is CASSWAGSGELFF. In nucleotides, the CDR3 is TGTGCCAGCAGTTGGGCAGGGTCCGGGGAGCTGTTTTTT.

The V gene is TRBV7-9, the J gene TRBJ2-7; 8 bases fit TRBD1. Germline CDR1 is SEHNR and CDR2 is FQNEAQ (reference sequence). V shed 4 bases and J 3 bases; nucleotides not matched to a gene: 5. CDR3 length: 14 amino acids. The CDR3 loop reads CASSSQGALYEQYF. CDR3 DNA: TGTGCCAGCAGCTCGCAGGGGGCTCTCTACGAGCAGTACTTC. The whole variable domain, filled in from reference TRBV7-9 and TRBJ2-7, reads DTGVSQNPRHKITKRGQNVTFRCDPISEHNRLYWYRQTLGQGPEFLTYFQNEAQLEKSRLLSDRFSAERPKGSFSTLEIQRTEQGDSAMYLCASSSQGALYEQYFGPGTRLTVT.

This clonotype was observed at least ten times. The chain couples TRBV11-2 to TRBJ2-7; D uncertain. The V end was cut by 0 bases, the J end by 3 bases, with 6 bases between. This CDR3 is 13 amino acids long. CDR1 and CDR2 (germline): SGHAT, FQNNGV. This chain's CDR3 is CASSLDRSYEQYF. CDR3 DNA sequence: TGTGCCAGCAGCTTAGACAGGAGCTACGAGCAGTACTTC.

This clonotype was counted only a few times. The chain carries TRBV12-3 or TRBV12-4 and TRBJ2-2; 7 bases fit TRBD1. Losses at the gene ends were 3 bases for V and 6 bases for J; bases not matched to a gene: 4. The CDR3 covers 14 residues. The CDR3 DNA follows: TGTGCCAGCAGTTTCTTCCAGGGGGCCGGGGAGCTGTTTTTT. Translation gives CASSFFQGAGELFF.

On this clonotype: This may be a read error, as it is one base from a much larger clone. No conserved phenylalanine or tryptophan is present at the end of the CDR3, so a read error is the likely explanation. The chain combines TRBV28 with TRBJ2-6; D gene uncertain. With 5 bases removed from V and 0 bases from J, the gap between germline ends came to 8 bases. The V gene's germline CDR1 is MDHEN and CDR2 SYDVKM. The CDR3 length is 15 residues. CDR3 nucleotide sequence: TGTGCCAGCAGTAGCCCCGGCTCTGGGGCCAACGTCCTGACTCTC. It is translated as CASSSPGSGANVLTL.

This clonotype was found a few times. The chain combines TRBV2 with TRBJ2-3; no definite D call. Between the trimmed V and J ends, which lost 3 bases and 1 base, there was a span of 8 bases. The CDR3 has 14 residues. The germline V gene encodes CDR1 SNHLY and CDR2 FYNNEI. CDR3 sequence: CASSESRRTDTQYF. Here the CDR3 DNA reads TGTGCCAGCAGTGAGTCCCGGCGCACAGATACGCAGTATTTT.

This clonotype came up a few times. Written as DNA, the CDR3 is TGTGCCAGCGAAACGCTAGACGGTGCAACTAATGAAAAACTGTTTTTT. Residues: CASETLDGATNEKLFF. V and J are TRBV5-4 and TRBJ1-4, with D hard to call. Trimming removed 7 bases from V and 0 bases from J, with 16 bases in between. Per germline, CDR1 SGHNT and CDR2 YYREEE (reference sequence). CDR3 length: 16 residues.

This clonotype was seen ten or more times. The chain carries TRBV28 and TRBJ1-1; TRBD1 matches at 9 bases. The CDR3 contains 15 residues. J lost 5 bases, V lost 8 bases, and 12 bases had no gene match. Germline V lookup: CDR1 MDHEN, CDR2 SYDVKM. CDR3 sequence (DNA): TGTGCCAGCTCCTTACAGGGGGCTCTCGGAACTGAAGCTTTCTTT. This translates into CASSLQGALGTEAFF.

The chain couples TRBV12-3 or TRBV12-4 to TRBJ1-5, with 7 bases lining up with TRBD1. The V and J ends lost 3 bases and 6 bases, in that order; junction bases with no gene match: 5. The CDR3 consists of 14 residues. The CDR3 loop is CASSLVAGGQPQHF. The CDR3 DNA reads TGTGCCAGCAGTTTGGTGGCAGGGGGTCAGCCCCAGCATTTT.

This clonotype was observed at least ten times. This chain's CDR3 is CASSLVQDNIQYF. The DNA for the CDR3 is TGTGCCAGCAGTTTGGTACAAGACAACATTCAGTACTTC. The rearrangement links TRBV28 to TRBJ2-4; no reliable D call. The CDR3 spans 13 residues. The germline gives CDR1 MDHEN, CDR2 SYDVKM. Between the trimmed V and J ends, which lost 3 bases and 7 bases, there was a span of 10 bases. Supplemented by reference TRBV28 and TRBJ2-4, the full variable domain reads DVKVTQSSRYLVKRTGEKVFLECVQDMDHENMFWYRQDPGLGLRLIYFSYDVKMKEKGDIPEGYSVSREKKERFSLILESASTNQTSMYLCASSLVQDNIQYFGAGTRLSVL.

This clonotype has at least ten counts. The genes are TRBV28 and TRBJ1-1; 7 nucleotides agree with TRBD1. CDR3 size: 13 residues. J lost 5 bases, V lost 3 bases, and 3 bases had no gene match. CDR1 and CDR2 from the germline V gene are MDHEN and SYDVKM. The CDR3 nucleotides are TGTGCCAGCAGTTTTAGGGGGCAGACTGAAGCTTTCTTT. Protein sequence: CASSFRGQTEAFF. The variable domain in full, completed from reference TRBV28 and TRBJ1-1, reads DVKVTQSSRYLVKRTGEKVFLECVQDMDHENMFWYRQDPGLGLRLIYFSYDVKMKEKGDIPEGYSVSREKKERFSLILESASTNQTSMYLCASSFRGQTEAFFGQGTRLTVV.

The CDR3 region is CASSRGLTDTQYF. CDR3 nucleotide sequence: TGTGCCAGCAGTCGAGGCCTTACAGATACGCAGTATTTT. The chain couples TRBV28 to TRBJ2-3; D is ambiguous. Germline V gene data show CDR1 as MDHEN and CDR2 as SYDVKM. V lost 5 bases and J lost 3, with 9 bases in between. CDR3 size: 13 residues.

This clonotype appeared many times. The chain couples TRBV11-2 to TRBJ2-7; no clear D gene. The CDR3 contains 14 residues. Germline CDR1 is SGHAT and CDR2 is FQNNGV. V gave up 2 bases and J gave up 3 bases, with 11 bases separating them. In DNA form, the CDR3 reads TGTGCCAGCAGCTTATCGATGGCATTCTACGAGCAGTACTTC. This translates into CASSLSMAFYEQYF.